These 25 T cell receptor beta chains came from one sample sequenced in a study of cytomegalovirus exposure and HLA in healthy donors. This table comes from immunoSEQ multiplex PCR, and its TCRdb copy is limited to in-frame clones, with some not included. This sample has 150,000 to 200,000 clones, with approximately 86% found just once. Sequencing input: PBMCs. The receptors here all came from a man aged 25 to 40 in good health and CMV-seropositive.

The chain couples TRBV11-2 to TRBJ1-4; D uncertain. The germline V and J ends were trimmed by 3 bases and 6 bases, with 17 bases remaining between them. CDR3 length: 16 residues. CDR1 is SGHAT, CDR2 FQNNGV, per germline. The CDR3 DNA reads TGTGCCAGCAGCTTGTTTTCGGGGAGCCCCTATGAAAAACTGTTTTTT. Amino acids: CASSLFSGSPYEKLFF.

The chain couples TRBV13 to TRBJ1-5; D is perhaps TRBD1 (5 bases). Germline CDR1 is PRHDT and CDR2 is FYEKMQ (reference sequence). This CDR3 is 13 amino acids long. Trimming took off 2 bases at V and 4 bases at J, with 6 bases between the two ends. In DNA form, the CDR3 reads TGTGCCAGCAGCTTAAGGGGTAATCAGCCCCAGCATTTT. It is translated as CASSLRGNQPQHF.

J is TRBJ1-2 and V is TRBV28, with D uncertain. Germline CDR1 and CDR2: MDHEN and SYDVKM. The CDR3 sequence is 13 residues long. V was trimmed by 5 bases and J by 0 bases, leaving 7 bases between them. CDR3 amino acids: CASSRPANYGYTF. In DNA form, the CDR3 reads TGTGCCAGCAGTCGGCCAGCTAACTATGGCTACACCTTC.

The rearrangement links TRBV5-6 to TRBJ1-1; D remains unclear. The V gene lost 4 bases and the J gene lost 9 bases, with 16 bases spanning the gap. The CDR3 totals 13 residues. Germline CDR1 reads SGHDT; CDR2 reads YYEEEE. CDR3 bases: TGTGCCAGCAGCGCCCCCTCGACGGCCAAAGCTTTCTTT. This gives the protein CASSAPSTAKAFF.

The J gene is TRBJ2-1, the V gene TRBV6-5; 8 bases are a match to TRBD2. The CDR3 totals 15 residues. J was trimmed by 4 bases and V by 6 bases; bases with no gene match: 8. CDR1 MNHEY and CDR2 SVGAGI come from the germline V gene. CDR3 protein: CASRRAGDHYNEQFF. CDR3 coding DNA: TGTGCCAGCAGGAGAGCGGGAGACCATTACAATGAGCAGTTCTTC.

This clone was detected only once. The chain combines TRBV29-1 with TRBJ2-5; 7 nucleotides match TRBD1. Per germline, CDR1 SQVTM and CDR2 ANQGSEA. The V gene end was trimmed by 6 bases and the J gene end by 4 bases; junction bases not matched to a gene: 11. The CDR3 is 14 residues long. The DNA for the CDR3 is TGCAGCGTCGGGGTGGGAGCAGGGGGAGAGACCCAGTACTTC. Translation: CSVGVGAGGETQYF.

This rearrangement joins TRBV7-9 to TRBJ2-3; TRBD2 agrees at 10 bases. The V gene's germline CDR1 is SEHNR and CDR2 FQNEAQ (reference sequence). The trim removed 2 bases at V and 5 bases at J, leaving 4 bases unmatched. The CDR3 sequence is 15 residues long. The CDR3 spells CASSLLAGARDTQYF. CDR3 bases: TGTGCCAGCAGCTTACTAGCGGGGGCTAGAGATACGCAGTATTTT.

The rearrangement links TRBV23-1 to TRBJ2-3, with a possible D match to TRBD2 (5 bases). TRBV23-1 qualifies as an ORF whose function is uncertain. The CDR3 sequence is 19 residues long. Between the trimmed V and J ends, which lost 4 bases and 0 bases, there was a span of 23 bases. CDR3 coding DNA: TGCGCCAGCAGTCCCCCCCCGGGGATCCCTCAAACTAGCACAGATACGCAGTATTTT. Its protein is CASSPPPGIPQTSTDTQYF.

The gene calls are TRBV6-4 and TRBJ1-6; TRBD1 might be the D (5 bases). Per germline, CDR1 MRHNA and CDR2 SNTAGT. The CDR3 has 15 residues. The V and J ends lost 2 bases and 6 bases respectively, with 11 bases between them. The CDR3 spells CASSDGQGPNSPLHF. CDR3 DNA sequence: TGTGCCAGCAGTGACGGTCAGGGACCTAATTCACCCCTCCACTTT.

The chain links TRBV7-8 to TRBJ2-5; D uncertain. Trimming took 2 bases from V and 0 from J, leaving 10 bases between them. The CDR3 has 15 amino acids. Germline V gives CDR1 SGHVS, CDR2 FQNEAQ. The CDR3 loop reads CASSLFGLYQETQYF. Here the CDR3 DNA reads TGTGCCAGCAGCTTATTCGGGTTGTACCAAGAGACCCAGTACTTC.

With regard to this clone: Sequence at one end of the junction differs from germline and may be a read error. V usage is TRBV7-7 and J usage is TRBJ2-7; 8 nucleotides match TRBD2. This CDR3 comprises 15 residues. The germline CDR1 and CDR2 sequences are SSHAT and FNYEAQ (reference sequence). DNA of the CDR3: TGTGCTAGCAGCTTAGGAAGCGGGAGCTCGTTCGAGCAGTACTTC. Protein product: CASSLGSGSSFEQYF.

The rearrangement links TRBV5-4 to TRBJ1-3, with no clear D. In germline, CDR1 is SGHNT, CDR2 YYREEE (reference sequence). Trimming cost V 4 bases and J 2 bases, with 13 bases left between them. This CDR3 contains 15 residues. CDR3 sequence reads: CASSPEGRAGNTIYF. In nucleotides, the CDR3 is TGTGCCAGCAGCCCCGAAGGAAGAGCTGGAAACACCATATATTTT. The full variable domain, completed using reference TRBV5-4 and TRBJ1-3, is ETGVTQSPTHLIKTRGQQVTLRCSSQSGHNTVSWYQQALGQGPQFIFQYYREEENGRGNFPPRFSGLQFPNYSSELNVNALELDDSALYLCASSPEGRAGNTIYFGEGSWLTVV.

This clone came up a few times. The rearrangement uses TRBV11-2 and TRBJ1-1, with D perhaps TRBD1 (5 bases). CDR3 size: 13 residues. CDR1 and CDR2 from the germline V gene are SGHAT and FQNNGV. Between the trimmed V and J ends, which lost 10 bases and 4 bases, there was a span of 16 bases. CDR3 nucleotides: TGTGCCATCGGGGGGGGAAGAGGCACTGAAGCTTTCTTT. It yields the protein CAIGGGRGTEAFF.

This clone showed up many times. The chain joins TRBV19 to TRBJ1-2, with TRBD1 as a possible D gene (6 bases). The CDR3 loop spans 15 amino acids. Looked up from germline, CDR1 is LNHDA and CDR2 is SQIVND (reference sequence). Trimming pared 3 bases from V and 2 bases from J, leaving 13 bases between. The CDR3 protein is CASSILFGGNYGYTF. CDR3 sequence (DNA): TGTGCCAGTAGTATTCTCTTCGGGGGCAACTATGGCTACACCTTC.

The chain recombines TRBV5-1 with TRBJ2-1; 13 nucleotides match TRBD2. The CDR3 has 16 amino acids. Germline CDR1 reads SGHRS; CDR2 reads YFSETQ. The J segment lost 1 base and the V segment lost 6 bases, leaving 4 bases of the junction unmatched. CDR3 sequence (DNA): TGCGCCAGCACACGGACTAGCGGGAGTTCCTACAATGAGCAGTTCTTC. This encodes CASTRTSGSSYNEQFF.

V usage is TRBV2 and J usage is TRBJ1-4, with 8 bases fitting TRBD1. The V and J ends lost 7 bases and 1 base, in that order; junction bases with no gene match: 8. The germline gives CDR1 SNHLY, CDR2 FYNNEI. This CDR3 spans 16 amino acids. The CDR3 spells CASTRGQGVTNEKLFF. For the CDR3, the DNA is TGTGCCAGCACCCGCGGACAGGGCGTAACTAATGAAAAACTGTTTTTT.

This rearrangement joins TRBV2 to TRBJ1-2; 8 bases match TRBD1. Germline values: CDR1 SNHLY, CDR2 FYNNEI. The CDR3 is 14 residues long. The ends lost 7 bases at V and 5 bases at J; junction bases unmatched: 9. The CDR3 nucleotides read TGTGCCAGCAAATCGGACAGGGAAGCGTATGGCTACACCTTC. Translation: CASKSDREAYGYTF.

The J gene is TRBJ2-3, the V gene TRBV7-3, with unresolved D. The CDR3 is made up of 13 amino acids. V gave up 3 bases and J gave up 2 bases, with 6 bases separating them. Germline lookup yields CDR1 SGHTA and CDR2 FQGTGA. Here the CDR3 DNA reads TGTGCCAGCAGCTTGGAGTACACAGATACGCAGTATTTT. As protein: CASSLEYTDTQYF.

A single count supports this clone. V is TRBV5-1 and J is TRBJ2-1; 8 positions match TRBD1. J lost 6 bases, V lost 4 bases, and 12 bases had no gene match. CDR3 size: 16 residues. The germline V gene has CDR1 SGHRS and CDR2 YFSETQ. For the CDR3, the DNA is TGCGCCAGCAGCCAGGACGGGACAGGAATACGCAATGAGCAGTTCTTC. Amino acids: CASSQDGTGIRNEQFF.

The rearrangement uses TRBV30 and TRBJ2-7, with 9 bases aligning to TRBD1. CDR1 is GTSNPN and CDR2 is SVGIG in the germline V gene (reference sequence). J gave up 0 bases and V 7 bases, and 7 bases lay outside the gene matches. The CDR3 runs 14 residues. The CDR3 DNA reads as TGTGCCTTCAAATCGGGACAGGGCTCCTACGAGCAGTACTTC. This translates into CAFKSGQGSYEQYF.

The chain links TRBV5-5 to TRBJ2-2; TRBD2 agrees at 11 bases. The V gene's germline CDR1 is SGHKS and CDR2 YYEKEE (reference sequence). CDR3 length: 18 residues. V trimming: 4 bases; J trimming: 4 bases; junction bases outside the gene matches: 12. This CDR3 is CASSQEDTSGGPTGELFF. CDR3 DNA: TGTGCCAGCAGCCAGGAGGATACTAGCGGGGGCCCCACCGGGGAGCTGTTTTTT.

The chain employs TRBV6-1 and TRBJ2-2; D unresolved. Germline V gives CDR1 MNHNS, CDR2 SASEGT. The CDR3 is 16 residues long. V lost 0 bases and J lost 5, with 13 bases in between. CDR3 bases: TGTGCCAGCAGTGAAGCGGTTGACGGACGTACCGGGGAGCTGTTTTTT. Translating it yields CASSEAVDGRTGELFF.

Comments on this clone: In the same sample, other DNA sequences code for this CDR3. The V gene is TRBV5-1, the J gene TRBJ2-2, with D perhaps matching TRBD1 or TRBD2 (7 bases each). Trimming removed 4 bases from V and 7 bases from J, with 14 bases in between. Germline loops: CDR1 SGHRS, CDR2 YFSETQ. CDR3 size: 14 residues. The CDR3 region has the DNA TGCGCCAGCAGCGGGAGGGGGCTCGACGGGGAGCTGTTTTTT. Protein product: CASSGRGLDGELFF.

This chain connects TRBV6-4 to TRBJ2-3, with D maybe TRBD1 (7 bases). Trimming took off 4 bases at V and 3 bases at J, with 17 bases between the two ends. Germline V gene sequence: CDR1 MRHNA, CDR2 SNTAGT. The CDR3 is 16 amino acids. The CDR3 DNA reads TGTGCCAGCAGTGCGATGTGGCAGGGGGGTACAGATACGCAGTATTTT. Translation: CASSAMWQGGTDTQYF.

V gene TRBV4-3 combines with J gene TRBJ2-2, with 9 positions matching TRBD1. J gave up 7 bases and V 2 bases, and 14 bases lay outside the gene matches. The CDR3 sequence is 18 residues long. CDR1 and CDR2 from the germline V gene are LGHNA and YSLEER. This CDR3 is CASSQSAQVDRGFGELFF. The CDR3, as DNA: TGCGCCAGCAGCCAATCGGCTCAGGTGGACAGGGGTTTCGGGGAGCTGTTTTTT.